Below, 2 T cell receptor beta chains from the same sample are listed, as sequenced in a study of blood T cell repertoires in COVID-19. Sequenced by immunoSEQ multiplex PCR; TCRdb stores in-frame clones only, minus some. The sample records about 300,000 clones, around 92% being singletons. Sequenced: PBMCs or T cells enriched from blood (not recorded which). The receptors here all came from a woman aged 45-60 years who had been exposed to COVID-19.

This chain joins TRBV24-1 and TRBJ2-1, with 10 bases that match TRBD2. CDR3 length equals 14 residues. CDR1 is KGHDR and CDR2 is SFDVKD in the germline V gene. V lost 12 bases and J lost 4; bases outside the gene matches: 8. The CDR3 is CASEAGGTYNEQFF. CDR3 bases: TGTGCCTCAGAAGCGGGGGGGACTTACAATGAGCAGTTCTTC.

The chain employs TRBV6-5 and TRBJ2-1, with TRBD2 matching over 8 bases. The CDR3 length is 16 residues. Germline V gives CDR1 MNHEY, CDR2 SVGAGI. The junction had 8 bases not matched to a gene; V was cut back by 4 bases and J by 3 bases. CDR3 loop: CASSSHGGGSYNEQFF. CDR3 sequence (DNA): TGTGCCAGCAGTTCTCACGGGGGGGGGAGCTACAATGAGCAGTTCTTC.